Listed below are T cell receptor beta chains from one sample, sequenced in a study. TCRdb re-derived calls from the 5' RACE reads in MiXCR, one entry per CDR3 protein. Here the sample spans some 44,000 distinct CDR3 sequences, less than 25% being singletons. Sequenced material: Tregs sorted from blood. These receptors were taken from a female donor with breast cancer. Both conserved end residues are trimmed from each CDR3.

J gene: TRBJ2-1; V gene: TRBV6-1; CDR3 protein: ASSEGLGKLYNEQF
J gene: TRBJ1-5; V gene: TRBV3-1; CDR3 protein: ASSQDGDQPQH
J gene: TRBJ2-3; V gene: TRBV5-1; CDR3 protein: ASSLRGGDTQY
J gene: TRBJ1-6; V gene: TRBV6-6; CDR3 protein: ATQPGQRNSPLH
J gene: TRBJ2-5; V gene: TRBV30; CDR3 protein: AWSDALDGRETQY
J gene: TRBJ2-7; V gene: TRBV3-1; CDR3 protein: ASSQEHVGYEQY
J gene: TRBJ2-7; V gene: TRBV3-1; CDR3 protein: ASSRTGGIDEQY
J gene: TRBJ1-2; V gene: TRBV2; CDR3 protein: ASNLDRGSGGYT
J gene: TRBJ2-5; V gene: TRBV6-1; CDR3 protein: ASSEAAGDGWTQY
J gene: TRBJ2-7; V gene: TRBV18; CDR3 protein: ASSPADYEQY
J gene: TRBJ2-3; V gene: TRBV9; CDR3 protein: ASSASQRESTDTQY
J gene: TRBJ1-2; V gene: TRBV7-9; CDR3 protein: ASSLQGYGYT
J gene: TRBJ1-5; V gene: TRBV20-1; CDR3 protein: SASVGGDNQPQH
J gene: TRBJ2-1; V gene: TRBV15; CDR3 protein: ATSRERTGTYNEQF
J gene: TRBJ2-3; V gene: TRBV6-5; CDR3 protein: ASSYLGDTQY
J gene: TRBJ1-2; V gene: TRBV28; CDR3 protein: ASSTSTGGLDGYT
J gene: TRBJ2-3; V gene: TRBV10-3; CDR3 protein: ANGGTSTDTQY
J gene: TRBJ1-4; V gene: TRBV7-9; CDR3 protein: ASSPVATGHEKLF
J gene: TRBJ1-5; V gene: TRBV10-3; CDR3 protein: ATSVPGGRQPQH
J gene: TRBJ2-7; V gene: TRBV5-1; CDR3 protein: ASSLEPSGREQY
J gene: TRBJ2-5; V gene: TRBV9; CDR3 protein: ASSERTGTGGEVETQY
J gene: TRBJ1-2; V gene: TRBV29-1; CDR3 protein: SARQGSAYGYT
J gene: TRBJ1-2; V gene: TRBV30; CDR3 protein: AWSVSGTDYGYT
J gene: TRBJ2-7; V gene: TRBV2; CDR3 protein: ASSETGEQY
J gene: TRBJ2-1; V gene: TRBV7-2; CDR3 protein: ASSLPSYNEQF
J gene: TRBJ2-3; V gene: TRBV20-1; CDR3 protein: SAPAETFTDTQY
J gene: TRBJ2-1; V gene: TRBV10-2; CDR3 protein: ASSVWLATHNEQF
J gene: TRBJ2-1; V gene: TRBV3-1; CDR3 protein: ASSRNRGAYNEQF
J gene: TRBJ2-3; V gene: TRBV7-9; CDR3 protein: ASSSKRGSAQY
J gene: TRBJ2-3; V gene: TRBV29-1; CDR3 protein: SVERLGLAGDTDTQY
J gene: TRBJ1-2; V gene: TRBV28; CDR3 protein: ASSPLGQPHYGYT
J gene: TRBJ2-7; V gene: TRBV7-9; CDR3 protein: ASSLVASGREDEQY
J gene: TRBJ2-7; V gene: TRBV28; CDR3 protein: ASSLFQVAGGDEQY
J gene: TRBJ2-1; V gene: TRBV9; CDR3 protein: ASSSSGPYNEQF
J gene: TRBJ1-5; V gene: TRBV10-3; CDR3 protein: AVRQGEDQPQH
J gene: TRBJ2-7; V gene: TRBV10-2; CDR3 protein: ASSQWRSDEQY
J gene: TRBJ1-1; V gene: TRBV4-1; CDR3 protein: ASSQVVTGNTEAF
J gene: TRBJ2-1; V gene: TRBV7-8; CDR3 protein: ASSFPGQGIYNEQF
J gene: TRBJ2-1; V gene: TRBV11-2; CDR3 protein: ASGLESRGEQF
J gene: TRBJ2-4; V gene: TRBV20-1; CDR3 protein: SAPTTRAKNIQY
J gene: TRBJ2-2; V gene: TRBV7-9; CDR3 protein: ASSSANTGALF
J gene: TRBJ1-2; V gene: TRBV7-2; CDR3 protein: ASSWDLLGYGYT
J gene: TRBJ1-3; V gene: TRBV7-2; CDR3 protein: ASSLVGTGNSGNTIY
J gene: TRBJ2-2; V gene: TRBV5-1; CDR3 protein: ASSLPGGDTGELF
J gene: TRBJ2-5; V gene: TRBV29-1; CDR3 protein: SVDGGGTEETQY
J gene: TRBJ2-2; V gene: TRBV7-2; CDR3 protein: ASSSVNTGELF
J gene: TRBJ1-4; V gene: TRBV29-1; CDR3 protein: SVEEQGKAKLF
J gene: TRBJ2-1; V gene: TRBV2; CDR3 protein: ASARQGAYNEQF
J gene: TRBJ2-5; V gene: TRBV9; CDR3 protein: ASSVGGGSWETQY
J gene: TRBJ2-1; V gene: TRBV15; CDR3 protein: ATSSRTSSYNEQF
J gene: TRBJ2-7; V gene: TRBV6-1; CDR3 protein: ASRIDRSYEQY
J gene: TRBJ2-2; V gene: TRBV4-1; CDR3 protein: ASSLLLAENTGELF
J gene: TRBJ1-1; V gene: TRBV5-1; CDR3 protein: ASSLAWKGPDTEAF
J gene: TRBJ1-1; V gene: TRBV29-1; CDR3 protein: SGSGSRVEAF
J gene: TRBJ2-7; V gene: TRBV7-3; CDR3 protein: ASSFNTGTDSYEQY
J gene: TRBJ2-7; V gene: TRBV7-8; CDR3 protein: ASSFASGSSYEQY
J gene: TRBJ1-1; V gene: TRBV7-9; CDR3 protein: ASSPGPSTEAF